The T cell receptor beta chain under discussion was sequenced for a study of cytomegalovirus exposure and HLA in healthy donors. Whole-study findings and limits: Reported performance of the classifier showed diagnosis of cytomegalovirus status with high specificity and sensitivity.

Using immunoSEQ multiplex PCR, the repertoire was profiled, and TCRdb retains in-frame clones only, with some absent. Of 130,000 or so clones detected, 85% to 90% appear once; the ten largest clones hold about 8.2%. V lost 3 bases, J lost 7 bases, and 11 bases lay in between. Germline CDR1 is SGHDN and CDR2 is FVKESK. CDR3 length: 13 residues. As for this clone: What it recognizes is unknown.

The roughly 120-subject validation cohort, separate from the approximately 670-subject first cohort, included the donors. The sample consisted of PBMCs. The clonotype originates from a woman between 18 and 30 years old in good health and CMV-seropositive. The chain employs TRBV14 and TRBJ2-3, with D tentatively TRBD2 (6 bases). The CDR3 nucleotides read TGTGCCAGCAGCCAGGGAGGCGCTTATACGCAGTATTTT. Its translation: CASSQGGAYTQYF. Drawing the rest from reference TRBV14 and TRBJ2-3, the complete variable domain is EAGVTQFPSHSVIEKGQTVTLRCDPISGHDNLYWYRRVMGKEIKFLLHFVKESKQDESGMPNNRFLAERTGGTYSTLKVQPAELEDSGVYFCASSQGGAYTQYFGPGTRLTVL.